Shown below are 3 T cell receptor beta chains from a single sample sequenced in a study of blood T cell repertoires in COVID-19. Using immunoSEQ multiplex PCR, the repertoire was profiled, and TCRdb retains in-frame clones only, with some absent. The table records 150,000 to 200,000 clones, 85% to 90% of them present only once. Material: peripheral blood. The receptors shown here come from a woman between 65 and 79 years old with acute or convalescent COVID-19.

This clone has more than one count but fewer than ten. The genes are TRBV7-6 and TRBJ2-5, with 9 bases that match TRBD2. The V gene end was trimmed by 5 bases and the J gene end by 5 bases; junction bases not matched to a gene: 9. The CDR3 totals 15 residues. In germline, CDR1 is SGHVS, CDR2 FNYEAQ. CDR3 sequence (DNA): TGTGCCAGCAGCCCTAGCGGGAATTTGTTGGAGACCCAGTACTTC. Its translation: CASSPSGNLLETQYF.

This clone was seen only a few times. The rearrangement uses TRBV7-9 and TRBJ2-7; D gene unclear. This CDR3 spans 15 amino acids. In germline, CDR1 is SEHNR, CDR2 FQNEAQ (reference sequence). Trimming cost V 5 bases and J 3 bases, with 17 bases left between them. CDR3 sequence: CASSPSELNVYEQYF. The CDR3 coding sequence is TGTGCCAGCAGCCCGAGTGAATTAAACGTCTACGAGCAGTACTTC. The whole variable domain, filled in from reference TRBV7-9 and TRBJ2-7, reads DTGVSQNPRHKITKRGQNVTFRCDPISEHNRLYWYRQTLGQGPEFLTYFQNEAQLEKSRLLSDRFSAERPKGSFSTLEIQRTEQGDSAMYLCASSPSELNVYEQYFGPGTRLTVT.

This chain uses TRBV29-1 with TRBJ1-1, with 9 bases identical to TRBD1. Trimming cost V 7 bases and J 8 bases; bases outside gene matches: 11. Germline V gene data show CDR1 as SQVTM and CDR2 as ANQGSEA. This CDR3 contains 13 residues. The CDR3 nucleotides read TGCAGCGCCGGGACAGGGACCCTTGGGGAAGCTTTCTTT. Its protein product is CSAGTGTLGEAFF.